This T cell receptor beta chain was profiled in a study of PD-1 blockade in classical Hodgkin lymphoma (dated by TCRdb to the early 2020s). Describing the broader study: Nivolumab dosing was 3 mg/kg intravenously every 2 weeks, continuing until either disease progression or unacceptable toxicity. To define a peripheral blood immune signature of response to PD-1 blockade in classical Hodgkin lymphoma, the study combined TCR beta sequencing with CyTOF.

Genomic DNA was extracted with the Qiagen DNeasy kit from unsorted PBMCs and from negatively selected CD4+ and CD8+ fractions. TCR beta CDR3 regions were amplified by immunoSEQ multiplex PCR using primers annealing to V and J segments. A synthetic immune receptor repertoire was used to minimize amplification bias, and remaining bias was computationally removed after sequencing. The source study handled its data this way. Repertoire diversity was quantified as the Shannon entropy index using custom Python scripts. The unsorted, CD4+ and CD8+ repertoires were each analyzed separately, with the exception of combined analyses, where CD4+ and CD8+ sequences were merged in silico. A clone was considered expanded if an increase in frequency of at least 2-fold after treatment relative to C1D1 was found, and a pseudocount of 0.5 was applied to clones undetected at baseline. Singleton clones were defined as clones with 0 or 1 copy at C1D1, and non-singleton clones were defined as clones with 2 or more copies. Clones expanded in unsorted samples were labelled as CD4+, CD8+ or unknown by matching protein sequences in sorted samples from the same patient. Wilcoxon tests on paired samples were used to test changes in diversity from C1D1 to C4D1. TCRdb holds this immuneACCESS table with in-frame rearrangements only. Some clones are missing; in checked studies, unresolved V genes explain under half, and the rest has no known cause. The V and J calls and clone size come from that table; D and trimming were worked out from the DNA. A total of around 28,000 clones appear in this sample, around 83% of them only once. The ten largest account for 0.4% to 0.45% of the sample.

Trimming costs V 1 base and J 0 bases, and their ends lie 6 bases apart. CDR1 and CDR2 were assigned from the germline V gene as SNHLY and FYNNEI. From the cysteine up to the phenylalanine, the CDR3 has a length of 14 residues. Just the 42-base CDR3 DNA is kept, in frame starting at base 1. In the case of this clone: Its antigen specificity is not known. Base qualities are not recorded, but no much larger clone differs from it by a single base.

The time point label corresponds to: cycle 4 day 1 (C4D1), after more than 5 weeks of nivolumab. All trial patients had relapsed after autologous stem cell transplantation, with cohorts A, B and C differing in prior brentuximab vedotin exposure. CD4+ T cells were purified from thawed PBMCs by magnetic negative selection with a Miltenyi CD4+ T cell isolation kit. The trial cohort included some 53 patients with relapsed/refractory classical Hodgkin lymphoma, and each patient had a best overall response of complete response, partial response or progressive disease. Trial patients were treated with single-agent nivolumab in the multi-cohort phase II CheckMate 205 trial. Best overall response was determined by an independent review committee according to the 2007 International Working Group response criteria. Trial PBMCs were obtained immediately prior to nivolumab initiation (C1D1) and on therapy at cycle 2 day 1 and cycle 4 day 1. Peripheral blood was collected in 8 mL Vacutainer Cell Preparation Tubes, from which PBMCs were isolated by centrifugation and then cryopreserved. Purified CD4+ and CD8+ fractions were generated only in cases for which an additional PBMC sample was available. On LS columns in a quadroMACS separator, the magnetically labelled cells were depleted, and the flow-through was collected as the purified fraction.

Beyond this particular receptor, the publication reports: Baseline diversity similar to that of newly diagnosed patients was observed in trial patients achieving complete response, whereas significantly lower diversity was observed in partial responders and progressors. Baseline TCR diversity was reported to be lower in newly diagnosed patients than in healthy donors, and even lower in relapsed/refractory patients. The study was limited to a single clinical trial cohort, and causes of repertoire differences, possibly disease activity or prior therapy, remained undefined. Patients starting nivolumab less than 1 year after ASCT had lower diversity and were excluded from later analyses to avoid confounding by immune reconstitution. A significant rise by C4D1 was seen in CD4+ but not CD8+ TCR diversity (p=0.0027 vs p=0.16), with the rise being most apparent in complete responders (p=0.02).

The sequencing used CD4+ T cells from blood, collected before the fourth cycle of nivolumab. The chain employs TRBV2 and TRBJ1-1, with an unclear D gene assignment. The TCR was taken from a human donor with classical Hodgkin lymphoma. This receptor has the CDR3 CASSEGDMNTEAFF. The DNA sequence reads TGTGCCAGCAGTGAAGGAGACATGAACACTGAAGCTTTCTTT.